This record concerns one T cell receptor beta chain sequence. Antigen: not known. CDR1 and CDR2 from the germline V gene are SGHAT and FQNNGV. The ends were cut back, 1 base at V and 7 bases at J, with 14 bases in the middle. The CDR3 sequence is 14 residues long. The data were taken from a study of cytomegalovirus exposure and HLA in healthy donors. Measured with immunoSEQ multiplex PCR; TCRdb has only the in-frame clones, and not every one. Here the sample spans tens of thousands of clones, about 94% being singletons. Study-wide points: Some public TCRs appeared in many individuals, while most sequences were rare. Cytomegalovirus status was reportedly diagnosed by the classifier with high sensitivity and specificity.

The chain employs TRBV11-2 and TRBJ2-7; TRBD2 might be the D (5 bases). The sample was PBMCs. This TCR came from a woman aged 18-29 years in good health and CMV-seropositive. The CDR3 region is CASSLVGIPGEQYF. The DNA of the CDR3 is TGTGCCAGCAGCTTAGTAGGGATCCCGGGGGAGCAGTACTTC.